This T cell receptor beta chain derives from a study of cytomegalovirus exposure and HLA in healthy donors. The primer mix had 60 Vbeta and 13 Jbeta primers. Using immunoSEQ multiplex PCR, the repertoire was profiled, and TCRdb retains in-frame clones only, with some absent. The sample records 150,000 to 200,000 clones, 73% being singletons. With respect to this clone: As yet, its antigen is unknown.

The CDR3 totals 14 residues. CDR1 SGHRS and CDR2 YFSETQ come from the germline V gene. V lost 0 bases and J lost 2, with 7 bases in between. General study results and limits: Relative to the approximately 700-donor mean, N-insertions were reportedly fewer in an Asian-associated ancestry cluster in a later analysis. Excluded were some V segments that proved indistinguishable, including TRBV6-2 and TRBV6-3.

Sample: PBMCs. The chain carries TRBV5-1 and TRBJ2-3; D not resolved. This sequence originates from a woman aged 18-29 years in good health and CMV-seropositive. The CDR3 bases are TGCGCCAGCAGCTTGGGACACGACACAGATACGCAGTATTTT. Translated: CASSLGHDTDTQYF.